Each of the 28 T cell receptor beta chains below was sequenced from the same sample in a study of OX40 agonist ivuxolimab in advanced cancers. Profiled with immunoSEQ multiplex PCR; TCRdb holds only in-frame clones, not every one. The table has roughly 56,000 clones, 70% to 85% seen once; the top ten hold 1.4% to 1.5%. The sequences come from CD4+ or CD8+ T cells sorted from blood, collected in a trial of the OX40 agonist ivuxolimab. These receptors all stem from an adult with an advanced solid tumor such as melanoma, head and neck, liver or kidney cancer.

This chain uses TRBV5-5 with TRBJ2-7, with D perhaps TRBD1 (7 bases). CDR3 length: 16 amino acids. Germline assignment: CDR1 SGHKS and CDR2 YYEKEE (reference sequence). The V gene lost 3 bases and the J gene lost 6 bases, with 22 bases spanning the gap. In DNA form, the CDR3 reads TGTGCCAGCAGCTGGGGGGCCCGACAGGGATCGGGCGAGCAGTACTTC. This gives the protein CASSWGARQGSGEQYF.

The chain is built from TRBV4-3 and TRBJ1-2; D may be TRBD1 (5 bases). Per germline, CDR1 LGHNA and CDR2 YSLEER. Trimming removed 7 bases from V and 3 bases from J, with 15 bases in between. The CDR3 extends over 14 amino acids. CDR3 sequence: CASNRKGADYGYTF. Here the CDR3 DNA reads TGCGCCAGCAATAGAAAAGGGGCGGACTATGGCTACACCTTC.

This clone was counted a single time. The rearrangement joins TRBV19 to TRBJ2-5; either TRBD1 or TRBD2 may fit D (7 bases each). The J call may be incorrect, as the DNA end agrees better with TRBJ2-7. The CDR3 loop spans 15 amino acids. Germline lookup yields CDR1 LNHDA and CDR2 SQIVND (reference sequence). CDR3 in amino acids: CASSITGQGGHEQYF. The CDR3 DNA reads TGTGCCAGTAGTATAACAGGGCAGGGGGGGCACGAGCAGTACTTC.

The J gene is TRBJ2-1, the V gene TRBV9; D is unresolved. This CDR3 comprises 13 residues. Germline V gene sequence: CDR1 SGDLS, CDR2 YYNGEE. V was pared by 0 bases and J by 7 bases, with 8 bases between. The CDR3 sequence is CASSVAGGNEQFF. The CDR3 DNA sequence: TGTGCCAGCAGCGTAGCGGGTGGGAATGAGCAGTTCTTC.

V is TRBV19 and J is TRBJ1-5; D remains ambiguous. The CDR3 contains 17 residues. Germline CDR1 LNHDA, CDR2 SQIVND (reference sequence). The V end was cut by 2 bases, the J end by 7 bases, with 21 bases between. CDR3 loop: CASSIPLGRRQEQPQHF. DNA for the CDR3: TGTGCCAGTAGTATACCCCTCGGCAGGAGGCAGGAGCAGCCCCAGCATTTT. Full variable domain (missing parts from reference TRBV19 and TRBJ1-5): DGGITQSPKYLFRKEGQNVTLSCEQNLNHDAMYWYRQDPGQGLRLIYYSQIVNDFQKGDIAEGYSVSREKKESFPLTVTSAQKNPTAFYLCASSIPLGRRQEQPQHFGDGTRLSIL.

The genes are TRBV2 and TRBJ1-5; D might be TRBD1 (5 bases). Germline CDR1 is SNHLY and CDR2 is FYNNEI. Trimming cost V 2 bases and J 6 bases, with 14 bases left between them. This CDR3 comprises 15 residues. CDR3 nucleotide sequence: TGTGCCAGCAGTGAAATCAGGGCGCAAGGTCAGCCCCAGCATTTT. It encodes CASSEIRAQGQPQHF.

This clone was seen a single time. The chain combines TRBV2 with TRBJ2-7; possible D gene TRBD1, 5 bases. The CDR3 extends over 11 amino acids. Trimming stripped 6 bases from V and 4 bases from J, with 7 bases between. Looked up from germline, CDR1 is SNHLY and CDR2 is FYNNEI. CDR3 bases: TGTGCCAGCAGAAAGGGGTACGAGCAGTACTTC. This codes for CASRKGYEQYF.

The rearrangement uses TRBV9 and TRBJ2-7; 11 bases are a match to TRBD1. Germline-derived CDR1 and CDR2 are SGDLS and YYNGEE. The junction had 6 bases not matched to a gene; V was cut back by 4 bases and J by 6 bases. The CDR3 covers 14 residues. The CDR3 nucleotides read TGTGCCAGCAGCCCGGGACAGGGGGTTAGCGAGCAGTACTTC. Its translation is CASSPGQGVSEQYF.

The chain combines TRBV27 with TRBJ2-2, with unresolved D. Germline CDR1 is MNHEY and CDR2 is SMNVEV (reference sequence). The CDR3 has 14 residues. V lost 8 bases to trimming and J lost 0 bases, with 10 bases between them. This CDR3 reads CASSPSANTGELFF. CDR3 DNA sequence: TGTGCCAGCTCCCCGAGTGCGAACACCGGGGAGCTGTTTTTT.

The J gene is TRBJ1-1, the V gene TRBV18; D unclear. Trimming pared 8 bases from V and 5 bases from J, leaving 18 bases between. This CDR3 is 14 amino acids long. Germline values: CDR1 KGHSH, CDR2 LQKENI. The CDR3 protein is CASQVTGRQTEAFF. The CDR3 DNA reads TGTGCCAGCCAAGTAACCGGGAGACAAACTGAAGCTTTCTTT. The variable domain in full, completed from reference TRBV18 and TRBJ1-1, reads NAGVMQNPRHLVRRRGQEARLRCSPMKGHSHVYWYRQLPEEGLKFMVYLQKENIIDESGMPKERFSAEFPKEGPSILRIQQVVRGDSAAYFCASQVTGRQTEAFFGQGTRLTVV.

This rearrangement joins TRBV18 to TRBJ2-1; possible D gene TRBD2, 6 bases. V was shortened by 4 bases and J by 0 bases, with 22 bases between the two germline ends. Germline assignment: CDR1 KGHSH and CDR2 LQKENI. The CDR3 consists of 19 residues. DNA for the CDR3: TGTGCCAGCTCACAACGGGACTCCCGAATGCTTGGCTCCTACAATGAGCAGTTCTTC. Protein: CASSQRDSRMLGSYNEQFF.

The rearrangement links TRBV19 to TRBJ2-2, with D tentatively TRBD1 or TRBD2 (6 bases each). The CDR3 has 18 residues. Germline values: CDR1 LNHDA, CDR2 SQIVND (reference sequence). Trimming removed 3 bases from V and 6 bases from J, with 23 bases in between. The CDR3 nucleotides read TGTGCCAGTAGTATCCGGAGGGGGGACGGGAGTTTGGCCGGGGAGCTGTTTTTT. Its translation: CASSIRRGDGSLAGELFF.

In DNA form, the CDR3 reads TGCGCCAGCAGCTTTGACAGGGGATACGAGCAGTACTTC. Its translation is CASSFDRGYEQYF. This sequence joins TRBV5-1 and TRBJ2-7; 8 bases fit TRBD1. Germline V gene lookup returns CDR1 SGHRS and CDR2 YFSETQ. This CDR3 has 13 amino acids. Unmatched junction bases numbered 2, after V lost 2 bases and J lost 4 bases.

The rearrangement joins TRBV15 to TRBJ1-2; 11 bases align to TRBD1. V gave up 2 bases and J gave up 10 bases; unmatched junction bases: 3. The CDR3 totals 13 residues. In germline, CDR1 is LNHNV, CDR2 YYDKDF (reference sequence). This CDR3 reads CATSRRTGGIYTF. In DNA form, the CDR3 reads TGTGCCACCAGCAGAAGGACAGGGGGCATCTACACCTTC.

The chain has TRBV18 and TRBJ1-4; no clear D. CDR1 and CDR2 from the germline V gene are KGHSH and LQKENI. There are 12 residues in the CDR3. The V end was cut by 1 base, the J end by 8 bases, with 5 bases between. CDR3 nucleotides: TGTGCCAGCTCACCACTGGGGGAAAAACTGTTTTTT. Translation: CASSPLGEKLFF.

The rearrangement uses TRBV9 and TRBJ1-2, with no clear D. The CDR3 runs to 13 residues. From germline, CDR1 is SGDLS and CDR2 YYNGEE. The germline V and J ends were trimmed by 0 bases and 8 bases, with 11 bases remaining between them. The CDR3 sequence: CASSVGMNEGYTF. For the CDR3, the DNA is TGTGCCAGCAGCGTAGGCATGAATGAAGGCTACACCTTC.

This clone is labeled medium-sized. This chain uses TRBV10-3 with TRBJ1-1; 7 bases align to TRBD1. This CDR3 has 12 amino acids. J was trimmed by 10 bases and V by 0 bases; bases with no gene match: 2. Germline CDR1 is ENHRY and CDR2 is SYGVKD. CDR3 bases: TGTGCCATCAGTGAGTCGGGGGACAGAGCTTTCTTT. Translating gives CAISESGDRAFF.

CDR3 sequence reads: CASSLEPGHYNSPLHF. In nucleotides, the CDR3 is TGCGCCAGCAGCTTGGAACCGGGACACTATAATTCACCCCTCCACTTT. The chain uses TRBV5-1 and TRBJ1-6; tentatively, D is TRBD1 (6 bases). This CDR3 is built from 16 residues. The ends were cut back, 0 bases at V and 3 bases at J, with 10 bases in the middle. Germline V gene lookup returns CDR1 SGHRS and CDR2 YFSETQ.

CDR3 sequence (DNA): TGTGCCAGTAGAGACCTAGCGGGGGAAGATACGCAGTATTTT. Its protein is CASRDLAGEDTQYF. The chain combines TRBV19 with TRBJ2-3, with 10 bases identical to TRBD2. The length of the CDR3 is 14 residues. Looked up from germline, CDR1 is LNHDA and CDR2 is SQIVND (reference sequence). V gave up 6 bases and J gave up 5 bases; unmatched junction bases: 5.

Remarks on this clone: This may be a read error: a much more frequent sequence differs by one nucleotide. This sequence joins TRBV6-1 and TRBJ1-1; 10 bases fit TRBD1. The CDR3 is 14 residues long. Trimming removed 7 bases from V and 2 bases from J; junction bases left unmatched: 4. The germline V gene has CDR1 MNHNS and CDR2 SASEGT. CDR3 DNA sequence: TGTGCCAGCATCCGGGACAGGGGAAACACTGAAGCTTTCTTT. Translation: CASIRDRGNTEAFF.

The chain joins TRBV5-4 to TRBJ2-3, with D unresolved. The CDR3 runs to 17 residues. Trimming took 1 base from V and 2 from J, leaving 17 bases between them. The germline CDR1 and CDR2 sequences are SGHNT and YYREEE (reference sequence). The CDR3 region is CASSLKTRRDNTDTQYF. The DNA of the CDR3 is TGTGCCAGCAGCTTGAAAACGAGACGCGACAACACAGATACGCAGTATTTT.

V usage is TRBV15 and J usage is TRBJ2-1; possibly TRBD1 or TRBD2 for D (5 bases each). Germline CDR1 LNHNV, CDR2 YYDKDF (reference sequence). Trimming removed 3 bases at V and 9 bases at J, with 15 bases between. The CDR3 is made up of 14 amino acids. The CDR3 is CATSSASTGLEQFF. CDR3 sequence (DNA): TGTGCCACCAGCAGCGCATCCACAGGACTTGAGCAGTTCTTC. Using reference TRBV15 and TRBJ2-1 for the parts outside the CDR3, the full variable domain is DAMVIQNPRYQVTQFGKPVTLSCSQTLNHNVMYWYQQKSSQAPKLLFHYYDKDFNNEADTPDNFQSRRPNTSFCFLDIRSPGLGDTAMYLCATSSASTGLEQFFGPGTRLTVL.

V gene TRBV11-1 combines with J gene TRBJ1-1, with a possible D match to TRBD1 (6 bases). Per germline, CDR1 SGHAT and CDR2 FQDESV (reference sequence). CDR3 length: 14 amino acids. Trimming removed 3 bases from V and 5 bases from J, with 13 bases in between. The CDR3 protein is CASSFHGGGTEAFF. CDR3 nucleotide sequence: TGTGCCAGCAGCTTCCACGGAGGGGGAACTGAAGCTTTCTTT.

The chain links TRBV6-5 to TRBJ2-7, with D unresolved. Trimming took off 7 bases at V and 0 bases at J, with 7 bases between the two ends. The CDR3 totals 12 residues. Looked up from germline, CDR1 is MNHEY and CDR2 is SVGAGI. CDR3 loop: CASTASSYEQYF. CDR3 bases: TGTGCCAGCACGGCGAGCTCCTACGAGCAGTACTTC.

This clone was picked up one time. The chain joins TRBV28 to TRBJ2-5; 9 bases agree with TRBD2. Gene TRBJ2-7 matches the end of the DNA better, so the J call may be wrong. CDR3 size: 18 residues. The germline V gene has CDR1 MDHEN and CDR2 SYDVKM. CDR3 bases: TGTGCCAGCACCCCGAGGGTCCTCCTAGCGGGATTTTCCTACGAGCAGTACTTC. Translation: CASTPRVLLAGFSYEQYF.

The rearrangement uses TRBV9 and TRBJ1-2; possible D gene TRBD1, 5 bases. With 4 bases removed from V and 8 bases from J, the gap between germline ends came to 21 bases. The germline V gene has CDR1 SGDLS and CDR2 YYNGEE. This CDR3 has 15 amino acids. CDR3 nucleotide sequence: TGTGCCAGCAGCCCATTGGAGTTGGGGGGGTTAGGCTACACCTTC. It is translated as CASSPLELGGLGYTF.

CDR3 nucleotide sequence: TGTGCCAGCAGCTCAGAACAGGGGCCCTCGTTCTTCTATGGCTACACCTTC. Translating gives CASSSEQGPSFFYGYTF. V usage is TRBV9 and J usage is TRBJ1-2, with 7 bases matching TRBD1. Germline-derived CDR1 and CDR2 are SGDLS and YYNGEE. The CDR3 totals 17 residues. Trimming at V came to 4 bases and at J to 4 bases, leaving 16 bases not matched to a gene.

The chain employs TRBV18 and TRBJ2-1; D perhaps matches TRBD2 (6 bases). The germline V gene encodes CDR1 KGHSH and CDR2 LQKENI. The CDR3 is 15 residues long. Trimming took 3 bases from V and 6 from J, leaving 15 bases between them. The CDR3 reads CASSPEGPTANEQFF. Here the CDR3 DNA reads TGTGCCAGCTCACCGGAGGGCCCAACCGCCAATGAGCAGTTCTTC.